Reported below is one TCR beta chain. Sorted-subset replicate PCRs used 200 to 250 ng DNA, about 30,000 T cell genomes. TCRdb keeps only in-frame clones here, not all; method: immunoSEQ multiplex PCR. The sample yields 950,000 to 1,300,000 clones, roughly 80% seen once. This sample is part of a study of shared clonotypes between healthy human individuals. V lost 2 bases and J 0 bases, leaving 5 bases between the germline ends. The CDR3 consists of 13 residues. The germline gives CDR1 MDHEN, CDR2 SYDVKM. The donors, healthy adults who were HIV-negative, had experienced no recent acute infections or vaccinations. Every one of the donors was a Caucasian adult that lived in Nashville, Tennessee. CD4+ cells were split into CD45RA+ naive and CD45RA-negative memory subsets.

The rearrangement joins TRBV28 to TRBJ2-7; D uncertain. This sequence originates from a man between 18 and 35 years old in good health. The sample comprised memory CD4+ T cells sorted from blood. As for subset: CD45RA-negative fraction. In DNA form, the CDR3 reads TGTGCCAGCAGTTTAGGGGTCTCCTACGAGCAGTACTTC. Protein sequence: CASSLGVSYEQYF.